The next 3 T cell receptor beta chains were all read from a single sample in a study of early T cells in non-severe SARS-CoV-2 infection. One entry per CDR3 protein, called by TCRdb with MiXCR from the 5' RACE reads. The sample includes 20,000 to 30,000 distinct CDR3 sequences, roughly 4% of them seen just once. Sequencing used whole blood. These receptors were taken from an adult who was a healthcare worker with PCR-confirmed SARS-CoV-2 infection or an uninfected control (not recorded which).

In its sample, this clonotype was seen many times. The CDR3 nucleotides are TGTGCCAGCTCACCAAAAGGGCGAGGTGACACTGAAGCTTTCTTT. Protein product: CASSPKGRGDTEAFF. This chain uses TRBV18 with TRBJ1-1, with D hard to call. The CDR3 totals 15 residues. Trimming stripped 2 bases from V and 3 bases from J, with 13 bases between. Germline V gene data show CDR1 as KGHSH and CDR2 as LQKENI.

Many counts were recorded for this clonotype. The J gene is TRBJ2-5, the V gene TRBV28; TRBD2 agrees at 11 bases. Germline V lookup: CDR1 MDHEN, CDR2 SYDVKM. After removal of 5 bases from V and 4 bases from J, the junction contained 9 bases not matched to a gene. The CDR3 extends over 16 amino acids. CDR3 amino acids: CASSRIAGGGRETQYF. The CDR3 coding sequence is TGTGCCAGCAGTAGAATAGCGGGAGGGGGCCGAGAGACCCAGTACTTC.

This clonotype was counted at least ten times. The V gene is TRBV6-7, the J gene TRBJ2-1, with D maybe TRBD2 (6 bases). TRBV6-7 is known as an ORF, though its function is uncertain. The CDR3 contains 16 residues. With 3 bases removed from V and 1 base from J, the gap between germline ends came to 13 bases. The CDR3 loop is CASSYPGRGSYNEQFF. The DNA for the CDR3 is TGTGCCAGCAGTTATCCCGGACGGGGGTCCTACAATGAGCAGTTCTTC.